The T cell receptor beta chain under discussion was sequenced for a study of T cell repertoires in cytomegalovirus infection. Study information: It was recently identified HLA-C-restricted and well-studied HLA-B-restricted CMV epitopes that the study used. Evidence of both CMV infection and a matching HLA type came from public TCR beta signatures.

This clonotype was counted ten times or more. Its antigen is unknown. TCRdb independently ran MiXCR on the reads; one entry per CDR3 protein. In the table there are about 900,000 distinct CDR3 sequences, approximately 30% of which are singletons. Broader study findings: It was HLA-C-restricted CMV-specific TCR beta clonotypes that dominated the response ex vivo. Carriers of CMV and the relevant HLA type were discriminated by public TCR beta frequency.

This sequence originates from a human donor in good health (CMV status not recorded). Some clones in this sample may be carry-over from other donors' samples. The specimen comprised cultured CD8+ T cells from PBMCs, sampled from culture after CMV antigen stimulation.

CDR3 in DNA: TGTGCCAGCAGCCTCTCTGAGGGGGCTTGGGGCACAGATACGCAGTATTTT. Protein product: CASSLSEGAWGTDTQYF. This chain connects TRBV7-8 to TRBJ2-3, with TRBD1 matching 7 bases. V lost 5 bases and J lost 1; bases outside the gene matches: 12. CDR1 and CDR2 (germline): SGHVS, FQNEAQ. The CDR3 has 17 amino acids.